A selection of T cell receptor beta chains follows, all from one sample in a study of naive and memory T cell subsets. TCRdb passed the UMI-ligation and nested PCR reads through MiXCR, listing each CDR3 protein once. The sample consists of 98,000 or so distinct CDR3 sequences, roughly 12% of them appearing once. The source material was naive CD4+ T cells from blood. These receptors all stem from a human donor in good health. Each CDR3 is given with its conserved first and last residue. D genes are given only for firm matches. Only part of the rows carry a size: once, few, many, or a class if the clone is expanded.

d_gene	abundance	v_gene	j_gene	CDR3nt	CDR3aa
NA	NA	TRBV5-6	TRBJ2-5	TGTGCCAGCAGCTTCGGGGGGCCGGAGACCCAGTACTTC	CASSFGGPETQYF
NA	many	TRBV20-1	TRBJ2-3	TGCAGTGCTAGAGGTCCCCACCCAGATACGCAGTATTTT	CSARGPHPDTQYF
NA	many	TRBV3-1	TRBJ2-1	TGTGCCAGCAGCAGGGGGACTATGCAGTTCTTC	CASSRGTMQFF
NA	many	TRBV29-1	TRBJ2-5	TGCAGCTCCCGGGAAGCGGAGACCCAGTACTTC	CSSREAETQYF
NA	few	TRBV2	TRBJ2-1	TGTGCCAGCAGTGTTGGTGAGCAGTTCTTC	CASSVGEQFF
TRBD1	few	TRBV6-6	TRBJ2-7	TGTGCCAGCAAAAAGGGACAGAACTCCTACGAGCAGTACTTC	CASKKGQNSYEQYF
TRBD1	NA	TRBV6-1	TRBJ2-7	TGTGCCAGCAGGGTCGGGACAGGGGGCCTCGAGCAGTACTTC	CASRVGTGGLEQYF
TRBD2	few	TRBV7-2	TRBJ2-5	TGTGCCAGCAGCCCAAGAGGGCTAGCGGGAGGGGTAGAGACCCAGTACTTC	CASSPRGLAGGVETQYF
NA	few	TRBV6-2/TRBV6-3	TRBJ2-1	TGTGCCAGCCGGGCTATTCCTACCCACAATGAGCAGTTCTTC	CASRAIPTHNEQFF
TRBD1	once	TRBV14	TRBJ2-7	TGTGCCAGCAGCCAAGATAGCAGGGGGCAGGGGGAGCAGTACTTC	CASSQDSRGQGEQYF
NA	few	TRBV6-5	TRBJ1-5	TGTGCCAGCAGTTCTCCTAATCAGCCCCAGCATTTT	CASSSPNQPQHF
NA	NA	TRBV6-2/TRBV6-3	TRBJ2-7	TGTGCCAGCAGTTACCCGCGGGAACCGTCGGGGGAGCAGTACTTC	CASSYPREPSGEQYF
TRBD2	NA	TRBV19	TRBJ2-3	TGTGCCAGTAGTCCCTCCAGGGAGGGGACCACAGATACGCAGTATTTT	CASSPSREGTTDTQYF
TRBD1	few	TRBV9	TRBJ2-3	TGTGCCAGCAGCGTAGCCCCGGACAGGAATGCGCAGTATTTT	CASSVAPDRNAQYF
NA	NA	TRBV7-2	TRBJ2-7	TGTGCCAGCAGCTTTGGACACAGGGAGCCCTACGAGCAGTACTTC	CASSFGHREPYEQYF
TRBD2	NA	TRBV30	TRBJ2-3	TGTGCCTGGAGTGATGGGGGACTAGCGGGAGTCTCAGATACGCAGTATTTT	CAWSDGGLAGVSDTQYF
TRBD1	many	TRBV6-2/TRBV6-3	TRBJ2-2	TGTGCCAGCAGCTGGGACAGGAACACCGGGGAGCTGTTTTTT	CASSWDRNTGELFF
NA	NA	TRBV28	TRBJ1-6	TGTGCCAGCAGTTTGGATAGGGTTTCCTATAATTCACCCCTCCACTTT	CASSLDRVSYNSPLHF
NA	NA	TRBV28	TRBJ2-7	TGTGCCAGCACCTCCGGGACGGACAATTCCTACGAGCAGTACTTC	CASTSGTDNSYEQYF
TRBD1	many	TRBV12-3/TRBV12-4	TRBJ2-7	TGTGCCAGCAGTTTCCAACAGGGGTACGAGCAGTACTTC	CASSFQQGYEQYF
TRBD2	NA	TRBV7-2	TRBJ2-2	TGTGCCAGCAGCTTTGGACTAGCGGGCAGCACCGGGGAGCTGTTTTTT	CASSFGLAGSTGELFF
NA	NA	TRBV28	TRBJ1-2	TGTGCCAGCAGTGTGACAGACTATGGCTACACCTTC	CASSVTDYGYTF
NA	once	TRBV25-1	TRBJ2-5	TGTGCCAGCAGTGACGGGCCTAAAGAGACCCAGTACTTC	CASSDGPKETQYF